Following are 10 T cell receptor beta chains from one sample sequenced in a study of T cells in localized non-small cell lung cancer. TCRdb's table, derived via immunoSEQ multiplex PCR, lists solely in-frame clones and lacks some. This sample has some 33,000 clones, with around 80% found just once. The sample consisted of peripheral blood, taken before any cancer treatment. The receptors come from a male donor aged 60 or older with stage III squamous cell lung carcinoma.

This clone was observed a handful of times. The J gene is TRBJ1-6, the V gene TRBV6-6; D remains unclear. Germline V gene sequence: CDR1 MNHNY, CDR2 SVGAGI (reference sequence). V lost 6 bases, J lost 6 bases, and 15 bases lay in between. This CDR3 is built from 15 residues. CDR3 DNA sequence: TGTGCCAGCAGCCCGGGCGACGGGAGTAATTCACCCCTCCACTTT. It codes for CASSPGDGSNSPLHF.

This clone came up once. The J gene is TRBJ1-3, the V gene TRBV19; D not certain. Germline CDR1 reads LNHDA; CDR2 reads SQIVND (reference sequence). The CDR3 sequence is 13 residues long. V was trimmed by 5 bases and J by 4 bases, leaving 9 bases between them. The CDR3 sequence: CASSPGPGNTIYF. Here the CDR3 DNA reads TGTGCCAGTAGTCCGGGTCCCGGAAACACCATATATTTT.

V gene TRBV4-3 combines with J gene TRBJ2-6; weak D call: TRBD2 (5 bases). The CDR3 length is 17 residues. Per germline, CDR1 LGHNA and CDR2 YSLEER. The V end was cut by 0 bases, the J end by 2 bases, with 11 bases between. CDR3 residues: CASSQDPAGAGANVLTF. In DNA, the CDR3 is TGCGCCAGCAGCCAAGATCCGGCCGGGGCTGGGGCCAACGTCCTGACTTTC.

The chain's CDR3 is CASSNPPLSGQPQHF. CDR3 sequence (DNA): TGTGCCAGCAGTAATCCCCCCTTGAGTGGTCAGCCCCAGCATTTT. The V gene is TRBV6-5, the J gene TRBJ1-5; D gene uncertain. CDR1 is MNHEY, CDR2 SVGAGI, per germline. The CDR3 runs to 15 residues. Trimming shortened V by 5 bases and J by 6 bases, and 17 bases separated the two germline ends.

This chain connects TRBV7-6 to TRBJ2-3, with D possibly being TRBD1 (6 bases). In germline, CDR1 is SGHVS, CDR2 FNYEAQ. The V and J ends lost 1 base and 9 bases respectively, with 14 bases between them. This CDR3 is 14 amino acids long. CDR3 region: CASSLEQGPATQYF. CDR3 sequence (DNA): TGTGCCAGCAGCTTAGAACAGGGACCCGCCACGCAGTATTTT.

V usage is TRBV30 and J usage is TRBJ1-1; a possible D gene is TRBD1 (5 bases). The V and J ends lost 2 bases and 3 bases respectively, with 10 bases between them. Germline V gene sequence: CDR1 GTSNPN, CDR2 SVGIG (reference sequence). The CDR3 extends over 13 amino acids. This chain's CDR3 is CAWSFGGDTEAFF. Here the CDR3 DNA reads TGTGCCTGGAGTTTTGGAGGGGACACTGAAGCTTTCTTT.

V gene TRBV15 combines with J gene TRBJ2-5, with a possible D match to TRBD2 (5 bases). The length of the CDR3 is 18 residues. Trimming stripped 0 bases from V and 3 bases from J, with 20 bases between. Germline values: CDR1 LNHNV, CDR2 YYDKDF (reference sequence). The CDR3 sequence: CATSRDLLGRRSKETQYF. The DNA of the CDR3 is TGTGCCACCAGCAGAGATTTATTGGGCAGGAGGAGCAAAGAGACCCAGTACTTC.

The V and J genes are TRBV28 and TRBJ2-1, with 11 nucleotides matching TRBD2. This CDR3 is built from 15 residues. Per germline, CDR1 MDHEN and CDR2 SYDVKM. The junction had 8 bases not matched to a gene; V was cut back by 5 bases and J by 8 bases. In DNA, the CDR3 is TGTGCCAGCAGTCCGCTTAGCGGGAGGGTAGATGAGCAGTTCTTC. Its protein is CASSPLSGRVDEQFF.

J is TRBJ1-6 and V is TRBV10-1; 7 bases align to TRBD1. This CDR3 is 15 amino acids long. The V segment lost 3 bases and the J segment 5 bases; nucleotides outside the gene matches: 4. The V gene's germline CDR1 is WNHNN and CDR2 SYGVQD (reference sequence). The CDR3: CASSDYRGNNSPLHF. For the CDR3, the DNA is TGCGCCAGCAGTGATTACAGGGGTAATAATTCACCCCTCCACTTT.

The rearrangement links TRBV16 to TRBJ2-3; no definite D call. This CDR3 is built from 12 residues. Per the germline V gene, CDR1 is KGHSY and CDR2 is FQNENV. V was trimmed by 0 bases and J by 5 bases, leaving 3 bases between them. The CDR3 sequence: CASSQSLDTQYF. CDR3 DNA sequence: TGTGCCAGCAGCCAATCATTAGATACGCAGTATTTT.